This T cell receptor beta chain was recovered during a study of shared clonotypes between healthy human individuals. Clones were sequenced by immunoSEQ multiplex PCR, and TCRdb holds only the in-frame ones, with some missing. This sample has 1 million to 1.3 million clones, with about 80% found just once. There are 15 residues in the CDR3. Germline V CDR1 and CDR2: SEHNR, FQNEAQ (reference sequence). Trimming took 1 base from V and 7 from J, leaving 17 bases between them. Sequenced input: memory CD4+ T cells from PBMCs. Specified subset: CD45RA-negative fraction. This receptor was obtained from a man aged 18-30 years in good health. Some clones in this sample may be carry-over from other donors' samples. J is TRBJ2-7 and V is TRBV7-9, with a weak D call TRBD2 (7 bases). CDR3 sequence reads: CASSLVRGARGEQYF. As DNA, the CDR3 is TGTGCCAGCAGCTTAGTTCGGGGGGCGCGAGGGGAGCAGTACTTC.